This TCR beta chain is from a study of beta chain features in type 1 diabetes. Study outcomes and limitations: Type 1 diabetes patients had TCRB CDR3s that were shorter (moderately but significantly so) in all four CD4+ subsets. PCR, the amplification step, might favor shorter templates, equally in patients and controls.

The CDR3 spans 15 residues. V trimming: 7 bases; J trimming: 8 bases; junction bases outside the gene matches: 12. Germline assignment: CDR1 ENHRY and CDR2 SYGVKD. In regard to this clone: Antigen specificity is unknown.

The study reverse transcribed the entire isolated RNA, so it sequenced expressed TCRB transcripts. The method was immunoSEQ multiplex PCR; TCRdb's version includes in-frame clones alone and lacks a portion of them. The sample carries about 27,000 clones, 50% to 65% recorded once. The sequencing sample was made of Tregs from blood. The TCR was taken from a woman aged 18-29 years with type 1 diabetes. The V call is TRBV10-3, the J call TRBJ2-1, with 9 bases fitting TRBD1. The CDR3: CAITSQTGGRDEQFF. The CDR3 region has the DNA TGTGCCATCACTAGCCAGACAGGGGGAAGGGATGAGCAGTTCTTC.